This T cell receptor beta chain came from a study of blood T cell repertoires in COVID-19. Study information: There were acute and convalescent COVID-19 samples, and they came from the United States, Italy and Spain. The cDNA or gDNA used as material had been derived from T cells, B-cell-depleted T cells, or PBMCs.

Original data processing: Reference gene primer amplification gave nucleated cell count estimates. Profiling relied on immunoSEQ multiplex PCR, and the TCRdb table lists in-frame clones only, not all of them. V, J and clone size are those of that table, while D and trimming were read from the DNA. This table holds about 180,000 clones, over 60% found once. Trimming took 0 bases from V and 10 from J, leaving 10 bases between them. The CDR3 covers 13 residues. The germline CDR1 and CDR2 sequences are MGHRA and YSYEKL. This clone was seen just once. This sequence was found in a woman between 65 and 79 years old with acute or convalescent COVID-19. The chain links TRBV4-1 to TRBJ2-1, with D unclear. Sequencing was done on a sample of peripheral blood. In DNA, the CDR3 is TGCGCCAGCAGCCAAGATCGCCTATCCGAGCAGTTCTTC. It encodes CASSQDRLSEQFF.